These T cell receptor beta chains were read from a single sample in a study of T cell responses to AZD1222 COVID-19 vaccine. Generated by immunoSEQ multiplex PCR, the TCRdb table keeps only in-frame clones and is missing some. The sample has 150,000 or so clones, around 90% seen once; the top ten hold roughly 6%. This specimen was peripheral blood, taken 28 days after the second AZD1222 dose. Receptor source: an adult who received the AZD1222 COVID-19 vaccine. The CDR3 runs from the conserved cysteine through the conserved F or W. A D gene is named only where the DNA matches it firmly. Where a row states a size, it is once, few, many or the class of an expanded clone; other rows omit it.

>-|TRBJ1-2|TRBV11-2|-
CASSSPPNYGYTF
TGTGCCAGCAGTAGCCCGCCTAACTATGGCTACACCTTC
>-|TRBJ2-1|TRBV5-1|TRBD2
CASSSAIISGRAYTYNEQFF
TGCGCCAGCAGCTCGGCGATTATTAGCGGGAGGGCCTACACTTACAATGAGCAGTTCTTC
>-|TRBJ2-1|TRBV5-1|-
CASSADLATYNEQFF
TGCGCCAGCAGCGCAGACTTGGCTACCTACAATGAGCAGTTCTTC
>once|TRBJ1-2|TRBV6-2/TRBV6-3|-
CASSTLQVNYGYTF
TGTGCCAGCAGCACCCTCCAGGTTAACTATGGCTACACCTTC
>-|TRBJ2-2|TRBV6-5|TRBD2
CASSSPGLAALGELFF
TGTGCCAGCAGTTCCCCGGGACTAGCAGCACTCGGGGAGCTGTTTTTT
>-|TRBJ2-3|TRBV10-2|-
CASSEQSTDTQYF
TGCGCCAGCAGTGAACAGAGCACAGATACGCAGTATTTT
>-|TRBJ2-1|TRBV3-1/TRBV3-2|-
CASSLGHSNEQFF
TGTGCCAGCAGCCTCGGACACAGCAATGAGCAGTTCTTC
>-|TRBJ1-6|TRBV11-2|-
CASSLDAGLSPLHF
TGTGCCAGCAGCTTAGATGCGGGACTTTCACCCCTCCACTTT
>-|TRBJ2-5|TRBV29-1|TRBD2
CSVVGGETQYF
TGCAGCGTTGTGGGAGGGGAGACCCAGTACTTC
>-|TRBJ2-5|TRBV18|-
CASSPPYPGRETQYF
TGTGCCAGCTCACCCCCCTATCCAGGGAGAGAGACCCAGTACTTC
>-|TRBJ2-2|TRBV7-2|-
CASSLGASLNTGELFF
TGTGCCAGCAGCTTAGGGGCCAGCCTGAACACCGGGGAGCTGTTTTTT
>-|TRBJ1-4|TRBV7-9|TRBD1
CASSGPGTGIYEKLFF
TGTGCCAGCAGCGGTCCCGGGACAGGCATTTATGAAAAACTGTTTTTT
>once|TRBJ1-2|TRBV12-5|-
CASGLGPRVYGYTF
TGTGCTAGTGGTTTGGGCCCCCGGGTCTATGGCTACACCTTC
>-|TRBJ1-2|TRBV20-1|-
CSASTGLTADNYGYTF
TGCAGTGCTAGTACCGGACTAACCGCGGACAACTATGGCTACACCTTC
>-|TRBJ1-1|TRBV18|TRBD1
CASSPTSRQGDGPFF
TGTGCCAGCTCACCAACCTCCAGACAGGGGGACGGACCTTTCTTT
>-|TRBJ1-2|TRBV6-5|-
CASSVYRNNYGYTF
TGTGCCAGCAGCGTTTACAGGAACAACTATGGCTACACCTTC
>few|TRBJ2-1|TRBV3-1/TRBV3-2|-
CASSQVKSGFYNEQFF
TGTGCCAGCAGCCAAGTAAAAAGCGGATTCTACAATGAGCAGTTCTTC
>-|TRBJ1-2|TRBV10-2|-
CASSEWQGLANYGYTF
TGCGCCAGCAGTGAGTGGCAGGGTTTGGCTAACTATGGCTACACCTTC
>-|TRBJ1-5|TRBV28|-
CASSLRGPQHF
TGTGCCAGCAGTTTACGGGGACCCCAGCATTTT
>-|TRBJ1-1|TRBV4-2|-
CASSQALVGTGQGNTEAFF
TGTGCCAGCAGCCAAGCACTCGTAGGAACAGGTCAGGGGAACACTGAAGCTTTCTTT
>-|TRBJ2-2|TRBV7-2|TRBD1
CASSLITGTGGYRELFF
TGTGCCAGCAGCCTCATTACTGGGACAGGGGGCTACCGAGAGCTGTTTTTT
>-|TRBJ1-4|TRBV28|TRBD1
CASSLGQGRNEKLFF
TGTGCCAGCAGTTTAGGACAGGGTCGTAATGAAAAACTGTTTTTT
>-|TRBJ2-1|TRBV3-1/TRBV3-2|TRBD2
CASSSWGGDEQFF
TGTGCCAGCAGCTCCTGGGGGGGGGATGAGCAGTTCTTC
>-|TRBJ2-1|TRBV2|TRBD2
CATTLWTSGNDEQFF
TGTGCCACTACCTTATGGACTAGCGGGAACGATGAGCAGTTCTTC
>-|TRBJ1-5|TRBV28|-
CASSLRRGASNQPQHF
TGTGCCAGCAGTTTAAGGAGGGGGGCAAGCAATCAGCCCCAGCATTTT
>once|TRBJ1-2|TRBV7-3|-
CASSSGVGNYGYTF
TGTGCCAGCAGCTCGGGGGTCGGGAACTATGGCTACACCTTC
>once|TRBJ1-6|TRBV3-1/TRBV3-2|-
CASSQDPSNSPLHF
TGTGCCAGCAGCCAAGATCCAAGTAATTCACCCCTCCACTTT
>-|TRBJ1-2|TRBV10-3|TRBD1
CAISAGQAPTYGYTF
TGTGCCATCAGTGCAGGACAGGCCCCGACCTATGGCTACACCTTC
>-|TRBJ2-5|TRBV5-1|-
CASSLAVERETQYF
TGCGCCAGCAGCTTGGCCGTTGAAAGAGAGACCCAGTACTTC
>-|TRBJ2-7|TRBV10-2|TRBD2
CASSPVSGGRGYEQYF
TGCGCCAGCAGTCCTGTTAGCGGGGGGAGAGGCTACGAGCAGTACTTC